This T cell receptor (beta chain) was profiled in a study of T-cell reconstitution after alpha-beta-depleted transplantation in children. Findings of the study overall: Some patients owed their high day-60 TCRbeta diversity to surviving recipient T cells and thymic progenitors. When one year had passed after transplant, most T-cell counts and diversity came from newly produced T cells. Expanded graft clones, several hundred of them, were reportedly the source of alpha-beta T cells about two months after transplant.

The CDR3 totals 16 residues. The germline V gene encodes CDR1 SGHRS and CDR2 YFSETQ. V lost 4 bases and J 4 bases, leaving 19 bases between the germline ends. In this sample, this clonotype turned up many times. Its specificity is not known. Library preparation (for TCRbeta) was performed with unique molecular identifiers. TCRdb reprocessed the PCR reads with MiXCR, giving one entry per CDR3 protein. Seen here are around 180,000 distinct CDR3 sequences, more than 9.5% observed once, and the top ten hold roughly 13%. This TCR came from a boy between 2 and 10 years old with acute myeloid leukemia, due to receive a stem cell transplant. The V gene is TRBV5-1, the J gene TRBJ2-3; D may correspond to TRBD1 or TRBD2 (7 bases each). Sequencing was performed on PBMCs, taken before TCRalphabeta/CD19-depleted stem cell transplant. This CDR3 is CASSPNGGGGADTQYF. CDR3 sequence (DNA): TGCGCCAGCAGCCCTAACGGGGGAGGGGGCGCAGATACGCAGTATTTT.